The clone carrying this T cell receptor (beta chain) has more than one count but fewer than ten. The sample originates from a study of blood T cell repertoires in COVID-19. The wider study: PBMCs, B-cell-depleted T cells, or T cells provided the cDNA or gDNA that made up the material.

Some clones are missing from TCRdb's copy, which holds only in-frame ones; the method was immunoSEQ multiplex PCR. In the table there are 100,000 to 130,000 clones, 88% of which are singletons. The source material was peripheral blood. The TCR was taken from a man aged 45-65 years with active or convalescent COVID-19.

The CDR3 spells CASSSPARVPNEKLFF. In DNA form, the CDR3 reads TGTGCCAGCAGTTCCCCAGCCAGGGTTCCTAATGAAAAACTGTTTTTT. The chain recombines TRBV28 with TRBJ1-4, with a tentative D call TRBD1 (5 bases). Germline V lookup: CDR1 MDHEN, CDR2 SYDVKM. The CDR3 runs to 16 residues. Trimming left V 4 bases short and J 3 bases short, with 15 bases between.